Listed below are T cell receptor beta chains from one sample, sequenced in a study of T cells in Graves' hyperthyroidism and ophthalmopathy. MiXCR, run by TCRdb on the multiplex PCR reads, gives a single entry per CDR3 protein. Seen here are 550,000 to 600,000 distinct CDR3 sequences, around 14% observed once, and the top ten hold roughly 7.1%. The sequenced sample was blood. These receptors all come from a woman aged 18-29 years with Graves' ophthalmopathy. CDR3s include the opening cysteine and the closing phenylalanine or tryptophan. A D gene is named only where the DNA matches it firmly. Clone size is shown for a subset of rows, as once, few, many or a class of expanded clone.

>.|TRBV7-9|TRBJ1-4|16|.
CASSPGQPLTNEKLFF
TGTGCCAGCAGCCCAGGACAGCCCTTAACTAATGAAAAACTGTTTTTT
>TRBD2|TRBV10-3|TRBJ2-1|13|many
CATQAGGGDEQFF
TGTGCCACTCAAGCGGGAGGGGGCGATGAGCAGTTCTTC
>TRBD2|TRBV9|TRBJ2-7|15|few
CASSAGGTGGSEQYF
TGTGCCAGCAGCGCGGGGGGGACGGGAGGCAGCGAGCAGTACTTC
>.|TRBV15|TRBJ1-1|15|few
CATSRDTESHTEAFF
TGTGCCACCAGCAGAGATACCGAGAGTCACACTGAAGCTTTCTTT
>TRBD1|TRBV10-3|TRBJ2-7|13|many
CAISTDREREQYF
TGTGCCATCAGTACGGACAGGGAGCGGGAGCAGTACTTC
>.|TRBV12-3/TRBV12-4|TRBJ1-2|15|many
CASSSLPQGYYGYTF
TGTGCCAGCAGTTCCCTACCTCAGGGATACTATGGCTACACCTTC
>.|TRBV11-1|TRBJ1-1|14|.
CASSLSYGDTEAFF
TGTGCCAGCAGCTTGAGTTACGGCGACACTGAAGCTTTCTTT
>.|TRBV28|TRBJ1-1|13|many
CASRRRYDTEAFF
TGTGCCAGCAGACGTAGGTACGACACTGAAGCTTTCTTT
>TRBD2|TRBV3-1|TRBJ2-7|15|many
CASSRAGLAVDEQYF
TGTGCCAGCAGCCGAGCCGGACTAGCGGTGGACGAGCAGTACTTC
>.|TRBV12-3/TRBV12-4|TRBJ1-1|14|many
CASNVDRLGTEAFF
TGTGCCAGCAATGTGGACCGGTTGGGTACTGAAGCTTTCTTT
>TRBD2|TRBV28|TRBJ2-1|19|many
CASSSRVAGDLRSYNEQFF
TGTGCCAGCAGTTCTCGGGTAGCGGGAGACCTACGGTCCTACAATGAGCAGTTCTTC
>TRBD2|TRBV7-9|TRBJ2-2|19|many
CASSPTSTGTSGRARELFF
TGTGCCAGCAGCCCCACGTCGACCGGGACTAGCGGGAGGGCCAGGGAGCTGTTTTTT
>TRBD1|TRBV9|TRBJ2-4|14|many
CASSDNDRAVIQYF
TGTGCCAGCAGCGACAATGACAGGGCGGTCATTCAGTACTTC
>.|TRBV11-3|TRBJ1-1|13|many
CASSLEKTTEAFF
TGTGCCAGCAGCTTAGAGAAGACTACTGAAGCTTTCTTT
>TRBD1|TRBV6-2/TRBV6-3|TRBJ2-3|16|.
CASSYSRDRVTDTQYF
TGTGCCAGCAGTTACTCGCGGGACAGGGTTACAGATACGCAGTATTTT
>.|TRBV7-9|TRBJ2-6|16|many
CASSSGDSTGANVLTF
TGTGCCAGCAGCTCGGGGGACTCAACTGGGGCCAACGTCCTGACTTTC
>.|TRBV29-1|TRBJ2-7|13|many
CSVVGQGGDEQYF
TGCAGCGTTGTTGGTCAGGGGGGCGACGAGCAGTACTTC
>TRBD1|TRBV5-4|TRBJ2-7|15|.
CASSSSGTGGSEQYF
TGTGCCAGCAGCTCAAGCGGGACAGGGGGCTCTGAGCAGTACTTC
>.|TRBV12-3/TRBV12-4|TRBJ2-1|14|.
CASSLGQGRDEQFF
TGTGCCAGCAGTTTGGGTCAGGGTAGGGATGAGCAGTTCTTC
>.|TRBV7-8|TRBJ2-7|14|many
CASSFLGYSNEQYF
TGTGCCAGCAGCTTCCTAGGATATTCCAACGAGCAGTACTTC
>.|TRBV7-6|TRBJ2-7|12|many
CASSTRGGEQYF
TGTGCCAGCAGCACCAGGGGAGGCGAGCAGTACTTC
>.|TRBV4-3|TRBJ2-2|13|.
CASSQELVGELFF
TGCGCCAGCAGCCAAGAACTGGTCGGGGAGCTGTTTTTT
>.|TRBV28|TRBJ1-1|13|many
CANRRMGPTEAFF
TGTGCCAACCGGAGGATGGGGCCGACTGAAGCTTTCTTT
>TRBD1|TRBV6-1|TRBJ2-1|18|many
CASSTGTGAGAGYNEQFF
TGTGCCAGCAGTACTGGGACAGGGGCGGGGGCTGGCTACAATGAGCAGTTCTTC
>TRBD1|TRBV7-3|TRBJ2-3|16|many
CASSLGTGAGTDTQYF
TGTGCCAGCAGCCTTGGGACAGGGGCGGGCACAGATACGCAGTATTTT
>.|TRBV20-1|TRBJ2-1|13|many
CSASRQAWGEQFF
TGCAGTGCTAGCCGACAGGCCTGGGGTGAGCAGTTCTTC
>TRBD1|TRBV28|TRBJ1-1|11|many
CASTQGVEAFF
TGTGCCAGCACCCAGGGGGTGGAAGCTTTCTTT